This T cell receptor (beta chain) was sequenced in a study of CD8+CD57+ T cells in acquired aplastic anemia. The wider study: Quantities of DNA derived from sorted CD4+ and CD8+ cells averaged 3.2 ug.

All sequencing subjects had displayed CD8+CD57+ cell expansion on flow cytometry. Every patient had severe acquired aplastic anemia. Profiling that covered TCR beta VDJ and CDR3 relied on genomic DNA as its template. TCRdb reprocessed the reads with MiXCR, giving one entry per CDR3 protein. The sample shows roughly 180,000 distinct CDR3 sequences, about 60% of them seen only once. Germline values: CDR1 DFQATT, CDR2 SNEGSKA (reference sequence). The V gene lost 3 bases and the J gene lost 2 bases, with 9 bases spanning the gap. The CDR3 contains 13 residues. The chain carries TRBV20-1 and TRBJ2-3; the D is unclear. The source material was sorted CD4+, CD8+, or CD8+CD57+ T cells (not recorded which) from PBMCs. The TCR comes from a human donor with aplastic anemia. For the CDR3, the DNA is TGCAGTGCTAGTGGGCTGAACACAGATACGCAGTATTTT. Protein product: CSASGLNTDTQYF.